The clone carrying this T cell receptor beta chain was seen ten or more times. Its target is not known. In the original processing: CDR3 differences across clinicopathological groups were used to build a distant-metastasis classifier for papillary thyroid cancer. TCRdb re-called the PCR reads with MiXCR. TCRdb, not the authors, supplied the V and J calls. In the table there are 89,000 or so clones, about 9.1% of which are singletons. The source of the sample is a study of metastatic and nonmetastatic thyroid tumors. About the study: The comparison covered peripheral blood and tumor or nodule tissue in malignant and benign thyroid patients. Findings of the study overall: Significantly higher TCR beta diversity was reportedly seen in malignant thyroid tumors than benign nodules, in blood and tumor.

This CDR3 contains 17 residues. With 3 bases clipped from V and 2 bases from J, the junction kept 4 bases outside the gene matches. There were no patients who had received any treatment before thyroid surgery. The sequencing sample was made of blood. The sequence was collected from a female donor with papillary thyroid cancer or a benign thyroid nodule (not recorded which). Some clones in this sample may be carry-over from other donors' samples. The rearrangement joins TRBV12-3 or TRBV12-4 to TRBJ2-2, with 12 positions matching TRBD2. DNA for the CDR3: TGTGCCAGCAGTTTGACTAGCGGGGGTCCTAACACCGGGGAGCTGTTTTTT. Its protein product is CASSLTSGGPNTGELFF.